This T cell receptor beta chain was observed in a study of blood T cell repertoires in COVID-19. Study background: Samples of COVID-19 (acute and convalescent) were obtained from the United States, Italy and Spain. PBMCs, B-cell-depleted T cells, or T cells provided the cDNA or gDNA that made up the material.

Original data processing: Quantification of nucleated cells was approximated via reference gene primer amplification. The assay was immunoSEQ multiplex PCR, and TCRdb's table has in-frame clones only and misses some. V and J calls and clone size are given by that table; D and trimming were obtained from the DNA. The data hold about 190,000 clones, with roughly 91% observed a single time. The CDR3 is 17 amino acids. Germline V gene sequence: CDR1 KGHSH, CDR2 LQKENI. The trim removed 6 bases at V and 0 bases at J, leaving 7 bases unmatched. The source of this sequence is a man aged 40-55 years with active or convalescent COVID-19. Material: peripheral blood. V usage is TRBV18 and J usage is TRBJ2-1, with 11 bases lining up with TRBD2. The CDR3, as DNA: TGTGCCAGCTCGTCTAGCGGGGGGACTAGCTCCTACAATGAGCAGTTCTTC. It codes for CASSSSGGTSSYNEQFF.